This TCR beta chain was found in a study of cytomegalovirus exposure and HLA in healthy donors. The study's findings and limits: Later analysis identified a missense DCLRE1C variant that was linked to TCR beta V- and J-gene trimming. Reports indicate that TCR beta sequences accurately predicted the HLA-A and HLA-B alleles of most subjects. CMV serostatus was the sole immune exposure information available.

Concerning this clone: Its antigen is unidentified.

Primers for the PCR totalled 60 Vbeta and 13 Jbeta. The repertoire was sequenced with immunoSEQ multiplex PCR; TCRdb's copy has only in-frame clones and lacks some. The sample carries a few hundred thousand clones, around 80% recorded once. V lost 6 bases and J lost 2, with 8 bases in between. Germline CDR1 and CDR2: MNHEY and SMNVEV (reference sequence). This CDR3 has 12 residues. The source material was PBMCs. The genes are TRBV27 and TRBJ2-7, with a weak D call TRBD1 (5 bases). The sequence derives from a man aged 25 to 40 in good health and CMV-seronegative. The DNA of the CDR3 is TGTGCCAGCAGGCAGGGTCCCTACGAGCAGTACTTC. Translated, it gives CASRQGPYEQYF.